One sample yielded the 29 T cell receptor beta chains listed below, sequenced in a study of blood T cell repertoires in COVID-19. Method: immunoSEQ multiplex PCR; TCRdb's copy keeps in-frame clones and lacks some. The sample comprises some 250,000 clones, 80% to 85% of which are singletons, and approximately 4% rests with the top ten. The sample consisted of peripheral blood. The source is a man in his fifties with active or convalescent COVID-19.

The CDR3 coding sequence is TGTGCCAGTAGTATAGTTCACAGCTCTGGAAACACCATATATTTT. Amino acids: CASSIVHSSGNTIYF. The genes are TRBV19 and TRBJ1-3; D call uncertain. The CDR3 is 15 amino acids. Trimming shortened V by 1 base and J by 0 bases, and 7 bases separated the two germline ends. CDR1 is LNHDA and CDR2 is SQIVND in the germline V gene (reference sequence).

This clone was observed once. The chain recombines TRBV13 with TRBJ2-6; 7 bases map to TRBD2. The germline CDR1 and CDR2 sequences are PRHDT and FYEKMQ (reference sequence). The CDR3 totals 19 residues. V dropped 1 base and J dropped 3; count of bases not matched to a gene: 12. CDR3 nucleotide sequence: TGTGCCAGCAGCTTAGTGGGTCGCGGGGGAAAGGGTGGGGCCAACGTCCTGACTTTC. It translates to CASSLVGRGGKGGANVLTF.

Ten or more counts support this clone. The chain links TRBV3-1 (or the pseudogene TRBV3-2) to TRBJ2-5; D unclear. In germline, CDR1 is LGHDT, CDR2 YNNKEL (reference sequence). The CDR3 spans 12 residues. Deletions cut 2 bases from V and 5 bases from J, with 6 bases between. CDR3 coding DNA: TGTGCCAGCAGCCAATTGGCCGAGACCCAGTACTTC. Its protein is CASSQLAETQYF.

V usage is TRBV11-3 and J usage is TRBJ2-2; no clear D. Germline-derived CDR1 and CDR2 are SGHNT and YENEEA. Trimming took off 2 bases at V and 6 bases at J, with 7 bases between the two ends. The CDR3 spans 13 residues. The CDR3 nucleotides are TGTGCCAGCAGCTTATATGAGCCCGGGGAGCTGTTTTTT. It translates to CASSLYEPGELFF.

This clone was observed a handful of times. The rearrangement uses TRBV6-5 and TRBJ2-7, with D perhaps TRBD1 (6 bases). Trimming left V 7 bases short and J 2 bases short, with 9 bases between. The germline V gene has CDR1 MNHEY and CDR2 SVGAGI. The CDR3 consists of 12 residues. The CDR3 loop reads CASKQGTYEQYF. The CDR3 DNA reads as TGTGCCAGCAAGCAGGGGACCTACGAGCAGTACTTC.

This clone was seen a single time. The J gene is TRBJ2-3, the V gene TRBV4-3, with TRBD2 matching over 7 bases. The CDR3 spans 14 residues. CDR1 is LGHNA, CDR2 YSLEER, per germline. J gave up 6 bases and V 3 bases, and 6 bases lay outside the gene matches. CDR3 DNA: TGCGCCAGCAGCCAGGCAAGCGGGGCCGATACGCAGTATTTT. Encoded protein: CASSQASGADTQYF.

The CDR3 DNA reads as TGCGCCAGCAGCGACCCGACTTTAGCCAAAAACATTCAGTACTTC. This translates into CASSDPTLAKNIQYF. The V gene is TRBV5-1, the J gene TRBJ2-4, with no clear D. Trimming removed 4 bases at V and 0 bases at J, with 11 bases between. CDR3 length equals 15 residues. CDR1 is SGHRS and CDR2 is YFSETQ in the germline V gene.

This clone was seen a few times. The V gene is TRBV6-1, the J gene TRBJ1-1, with D possibly being TRBD1 (6 bases). CDR1 and CDR2 from the germline V gene are MNHNS and SASEGT. V was trimmed by 0 bases and J by 0 bases, leaving 11 bases between them. The CDR3 sequence is 16 residues long. CDR3 sequence (DNA): TGTGCCAGCAGTGAAGCGGGACATCCGATGAACACTGAAGCTTTCTTT. Translated: CASSEAGHPMNTEAFF.

The V and J genes are TRBV5-4 and TRBJ2-2; D unresolved. The germline CDR1 and CDR2 sequences are SGHNT and YYREEE (reference sequence). Trimming shortened V by 1 base and J by 8 bases, and 9 bases separated the two germline ends. The CDR3 consists of 13 residues. The CDR3 coding sequence is TGTGCCAGCAGCTTGACGGTTGCTGGGGAGCTGTTTTTT. Encoded protein: CASSLTVAGELFF.

The chain links TRBV12-5 to TRBJ1-1; a weak D match, TRBD1 (5 bases). This CDR3 has 11 amino acids. Per germline, CDR1 LGHNT and CDR2 FRNRAP. The V end lost 4 bases, the J end lost 7 bases, and 7 bases lay between the germline ends. CDR3 coding DNA: TGTGCTAGTGGTTCCGGGGGTGAAGCTTTCTTT. As protein: CASGSGGEAFF. Full variable domain (remainder filled in from reference TRBV12-5 and TRBJ1-1): DARVTQTPRHKVTEMGQEVTMRCQPILGHNTVFWYRQTMMQGLELLAYFRNRAPLDDSGMPKDRFSAEMPDATLATLKIQPSEPRDSAVYFCASGSGGEAFFGQGTRLTVV.

J is TRBJ2-3 and V is TRBV15; weak D call: TRBD2 (5 bases). This CDR3 is 16 amino acids long. The V gene's germline CDR1 is LNHNV and CDR2 YYDKDF (reference sequence). Trimming took 0 bases from V and 4 from J, leaving 14 bases between them. This CDR3 reads CATSRDGREGADTQYF. In nucleotides, the CDR3 is TGTGCCACCAGCAGAGATGGGAGAGAGGGCGCAGATACGCAGTATTTT.

The chain uses TRBV18 and TRBJ2-6, with D tentatively TRBD1 (6 bases). The CDR3 sequence is 17 residues long. Germline V gene lookup returns CDR1 KGHSH and CDR2 LQKENI. The V gene lost 4 bases and the J gene lost 1 base, with 14 bases spanning the gap. The CDR3 DNA sequence: TGTGCCAGCTCACTAGAAACACAGGGTTCTGGGGCCAACGTCCTGACTTTC. This gives the protein CASSLETQGSGANVLTF.

The chain joins TRBV19 to TRBJ1-4, with D tentatively TRBD1 (5 bases). Germline assignment: CDR1 LNHDA and CDR2 SQIVND (reference sequence). The CDR3 has 17 residues. V was trimmed by 5 bases and J by 2 bases, leaving 18 bases between them. CDR3 nucleotides: TGTGCCAGTAGTCCCTCGGGGGACGGGAGGACTAATGAAAAACTGTTTTTT. Its protein is CASSPSGDGRTNEKLFF.

The chain joins TRBV24-1 to TRBJ2-2; a weak D match, TRBD1 (6 bases). The V end was cut by 4 bases, the J end by 2 bases, with 10 bases between. The CDR3 is 15 residues long. Germline V lookup: CDR1 KGHDR, CDR2 SFDVKD. The CDR3 nucleotides read TGTGCCACCAGTGAAGGGGGTTCCAACACCGGGGAGCTGTTTTTT. It yields the protein CATSEGGSNTGELFF.

Ten or more counts support this clone. The gene calls are TRBV5-5 and TRBJ1-2; D is ambiguous. The length of the CDR3 is 14 residues. Looked up from germline, CDR1 is SGHKS and CDR2 is YYEKEE (reference sequence). V was trimmed by 0 bases and J by 8 bases, leaving 14 bases between them. In nucleotides, the CDR3 is TGTGCCAGCAGCTTGGAAAGGAGAGTAGCGGGCTACACCTTC. This sequence encodes CASSLERRVAGYTF.

CDR3 coding DNA: TGTGCCAGCAGTTACTCCGGCGGGGACTACAATGAGCAGTTCTTC. It codes for CASSYSGGDYNEQFF. The chain uses TRBV6-5 and TRBJ2-1, with D tentatively TRBD2 (6 bases). The germline V gene encodes CDR1 MNHEY and CDR2 SVGAGI. With 0 bases removed from V and 3 bases from J, the gap between germline ends came to 9 bases. CDR3 size: 15 residues.

This clone occurred once. This chain links TRBV6-2 or TRBV6-3 with TRBJ1-4, with 9 bases aligning to TRBD1. V shed 4 bases, J shed 8 bases, and the junction held 8 bases outside the gene matches. CDR3 length equals 15 residues. In germline, CDR1 is MNHEY, CDR2 SVGEGT. Written as DNA, the CDR3 is TGTGCCAGCAGTTTAGGGGGACAGGGTGACGAAAAACTGTTTTTT. This sequence encodes CASSLGGQGDEKLFF.

This chain joins TRBV21-1 and TRBJ2-1; the D call of TRBD2 is as the table states it, not checked on the DNA. TRBV21-1 constitutes a pseudogene. This CDR3 region has 16 residues. The chain's CDR3 is CASSKASGGFYNEQFF. The DNA for the CDR3 is TGTGCCAGCAGCAAAGCGAGCGGGGGCTTCTACAATGAGCAGTTCTTC.

The J gene is TRBJ2-1, the V gene TRBV12-3 or TRBV12-4, with D maybe TRBD2 (7 bases). V was shortened by 4 bases and J by 7 bases, with 11 bases between the two germline ends. This CDR3 is 13 amino acids long. The CDR3 loop reads CASSWGGRNEQFF. DNA of the CDR3: TGTGCCAGCAGTTGGGGGGGGCGGAATGAGCAGTTCTTC.

The sample holds one count of this clone. The chain employs TRBV7-2 and TRBJ1-1; D gene uncertain. The CDR3 is 16 amino acids. Trimming removed 1 base from V and 4 bases from J, with 16 bases in between. Germline assignment: CDR1 SGHTA and CDR2 FQGNSA. DNA of the CDR3: TGTGCCAGCAGCTTAGGGTGGCGCGGGAAGATCACTGAAGCTTTCTTT. Encoded protein: CASSLGWRGKITEAFF.

The chain has TRBV5-1 and TRBJ1-1; perhaps TRBD1 as D (6 bases). CDR3 length equals 13 residues. Trimming pared 4 bases from V and 2 bases from J, leaving 9 bases between. Germline V CDR1 and CDR2: SGHRS, YFSETQ. The CDR3 bases are TGCGCCAGCAGCACACAGGGTAACACTGAAGCTTTCTTT. The encoded protein is CASSTQGNTEAFF. Looking up the rest from reference TRBV5-1 and TRBJ1-1 gives the full variable domain: KAGVTQTPRYLIKTRGQQVTLSCSPISGHRSVSWYQQTPGQGLQFLFEYFSETQRNKGNFPGRFSGRQFSNSRSEMNVSTLELGDSALYLCASSTQGNTEAFFGQGTRLTVV.

This clone showed up just once. This chain connects TRBV12-5 to TRBJ2-2; TRBD2 aligns across 11 bases. The CDR3 length is 16 residues. Trimming cost V 3 bases and J 1 base; bases outside gene matches: 1. Per the germline V gene, CDR1 is LGHNT and CDR2 is FRNRAP. DNA of the CDR3: TGTGCTAGTGGTTTTACTAGCGGGAGGAACACCGGGGAGCTGTTTTTT. It is translated as CASGFTSGRNTGELFF.

This clone was seen only a few times. The CDR3 DNA sequence: TGTGCCTGGAGTGTCCCGCAGGGGGCGGCCACAGATACGCAGTATTTT. This gives the protein CAWSVPQGAATDTQYF. This sequence joins TRBV30 and TRBJ2-3, with 8 nucleotides matching TRBD1. Unmatched junction bases numbered 7, after V lost 0 bases and J lost 2 bases. The germline CDR1 and CDR2 sequences are GTSNPN and SVGIG (reference sequence). CDR3 size: 16 residues.

The chain couples TRBV10-3 to TRBJ1-2; TRBD1 matches at 9 bases. J lost 2 bases, V lost 3 bases, and 1 base had no gene match. Germline V gives CDR1 ENHRY, CDR2 SYGVKD. The CDR3 runs to 14 residues. Here the CDR3 DNA reads TGTGCCATCAGTGATGACAGGGGGAACTATGGCTACACCTTC. This encodes CAISDDRGNYGYTF.

To note about this clone: The identical CDR3 is also encoded by other nucleotide sequences in the sample. The genes are TRBV10-3 and TRBJ2-2; TRBD1 is a possible D gene (5 bases). V gave up 0 bases and J gave up 3 bases, with 8 bases separating them. There are 15 residues in the CDR3. Germline-derived CDR1 and CDR2 are ENHRY and SYGVKD. The CDR3 protein is CAISESGRDTGELFF. The CDR3 nucleotides are TGTGCCATCAGTGAGTCTGGCAGGGACACCGGGGAGCTGTTTTTT.

This chain connects TRBV3-1 (or the pseudogene TRBV3-2) to TRBJ2-7, with TRBD2 identical over 8 bases. The ends lost 3 bases at V and 5 bases at J; junction bases unmatched: 9. Germline loops: CDR1 LGHDT, CDR2 YNNKEL (reference sequence). The CDR3 is 15 amino acids. CDR3 region: CASSQSGTRFHEQYF. CDR3 nucleotide sequence: TGTGCCAGCAGCCAGTCCGGGACTAGGTTCCACGAGCAGTACTTC.

The chain couples TRBV3-1 (or the pseudogene TRBV3-2) to TRBJ1-5; D is perhaps TRBD1 (5 bases). This CDR3 region has 14 residues. Per the germline V gene, CDR1 is LGHDT and CDR2 is YNNKEL (reference sequence). V lost 4 bases, J lost 4 bases, and 11 bases lay in between. The CDR3 protein is CASSRGGHNQPQHF. The CDR3 coding sequence is TGTGCCAGCAGCCGCGGGGGTCATAATCAGCCCCAGCATTTT.

V gene TRBV27 combines with J gene TRBJ2-3; 9 nucleotides agree with TRBD1. Germline V gives CDR1 MNHEY, CDR2 SMNVEV (reference sequence). This CDR3 is 15 amino acids long. Losses at the gene ends were 3 bases for V and 5 bases for J; bases not matched to a gene: 6. In DNA, the CDR3 is TGTGCCAGCAGTTTGTGGACAGGGGTCTTAGATACGCAGTATTTT. Encoded protein: CASSLWTGVLDTQYF.

This clone occurred a few times. The chain joins TRBV4-1 to TRBJ2-3, with 13 bases identical to TRBD2. In germline, CDR1 is MGHRA, CDR2 YSYEKL. V dropped 1 base and J dropped 0; count of bases not matched to a gene: 1. The CDR3 sequence is 17 residues long. The chain's CDR3 is CASSQAGLAGSTDTQYF. CDR3 bases: TGCGCCAGCAGCCAAGCGGGACTAGCGGGGAGCACAGATACGCAGTATTTT.